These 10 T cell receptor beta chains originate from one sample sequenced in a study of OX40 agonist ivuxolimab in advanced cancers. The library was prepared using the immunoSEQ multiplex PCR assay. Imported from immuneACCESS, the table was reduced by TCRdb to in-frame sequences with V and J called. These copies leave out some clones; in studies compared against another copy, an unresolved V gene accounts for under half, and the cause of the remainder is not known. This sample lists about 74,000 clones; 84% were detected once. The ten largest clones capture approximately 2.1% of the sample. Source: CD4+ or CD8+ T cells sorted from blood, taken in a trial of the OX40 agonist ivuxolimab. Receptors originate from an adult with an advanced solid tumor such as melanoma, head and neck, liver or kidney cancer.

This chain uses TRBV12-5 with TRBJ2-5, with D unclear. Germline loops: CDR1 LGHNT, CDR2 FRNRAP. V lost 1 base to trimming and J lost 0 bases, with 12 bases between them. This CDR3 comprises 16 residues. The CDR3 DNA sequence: TGTGCTAGTGGTTTGGACCGTACGCACCACCAAGAGACCCAGTACTTC. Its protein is CASGLDRTHHQETQYF. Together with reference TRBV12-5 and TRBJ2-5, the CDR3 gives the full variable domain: DARVTQTPRHKVTEMGQEVTMRCQPILGHNTVFWYRQTMMQGLELLAYFRNRAPLDDSGMPKDRFSAEMPDATLATLKIQPSEPRDSAVYFCASGLDRTHHQETQYFGPGTRLLVL.

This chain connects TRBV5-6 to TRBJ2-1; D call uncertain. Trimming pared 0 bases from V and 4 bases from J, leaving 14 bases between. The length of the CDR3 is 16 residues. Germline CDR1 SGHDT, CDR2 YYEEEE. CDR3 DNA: TGTGCCAGCAGCTTGGGAGGATTCACTACTTACAATGAGCAGTTCTTC. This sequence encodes CASSLGGFTTYNEQFF. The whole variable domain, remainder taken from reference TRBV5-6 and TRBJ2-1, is DAGVTQSPTHLIKTRGQQVTLRCSPKSGHDTVSWYQQALGQGPQFIFQYYEEEERQRGNFPDRFSGHQFPNYSSELNVNALLLGDSALYLCASSLGGFTTYNEQFFGPGTRLTVL.

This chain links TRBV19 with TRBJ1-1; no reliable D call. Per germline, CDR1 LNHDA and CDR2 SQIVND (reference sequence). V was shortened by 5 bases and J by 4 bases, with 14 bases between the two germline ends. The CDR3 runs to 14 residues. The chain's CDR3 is CASSLPYEGTEAFF. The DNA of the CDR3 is TGTGCCAGTAGTCTCCCCTACGAGGGCACTGAAGCTTTCTTT.

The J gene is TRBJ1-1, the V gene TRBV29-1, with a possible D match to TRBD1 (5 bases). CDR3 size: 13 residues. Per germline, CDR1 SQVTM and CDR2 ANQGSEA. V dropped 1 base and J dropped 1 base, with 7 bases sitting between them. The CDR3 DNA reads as TGCAGCGTTGAAGGGGGGGGGAACACTGAAGCTTTCTTT. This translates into CSVEGGGNTEAFF.

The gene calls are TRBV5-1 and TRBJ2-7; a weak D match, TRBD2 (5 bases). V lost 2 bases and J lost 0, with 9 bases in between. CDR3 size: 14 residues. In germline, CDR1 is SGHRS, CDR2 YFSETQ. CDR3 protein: CASSFRGSSYEQYF. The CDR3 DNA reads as TGCGCCAGCAGCTTCCGGGGAAGCTCCTACGAGCAGTACTTC.

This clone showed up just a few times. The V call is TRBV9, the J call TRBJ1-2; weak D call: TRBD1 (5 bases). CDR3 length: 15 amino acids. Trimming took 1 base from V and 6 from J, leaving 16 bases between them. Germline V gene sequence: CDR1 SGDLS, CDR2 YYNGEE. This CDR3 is CASSVSWGGLDGYTF. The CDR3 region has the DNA TGTGCCAGCAGCGTATCATGGGGGGGACTAGATGGCTACACCTTC.

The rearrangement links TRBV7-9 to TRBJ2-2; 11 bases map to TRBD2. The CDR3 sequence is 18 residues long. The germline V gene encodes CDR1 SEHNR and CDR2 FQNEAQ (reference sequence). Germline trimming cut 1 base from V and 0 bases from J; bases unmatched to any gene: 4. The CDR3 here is CASSLDVAGGANTGELFF. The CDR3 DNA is TGTGCCAGCAGCTTAGACGTAGCGGGAGGGGCGAACACCGGGGAGCTGTTTTTT.

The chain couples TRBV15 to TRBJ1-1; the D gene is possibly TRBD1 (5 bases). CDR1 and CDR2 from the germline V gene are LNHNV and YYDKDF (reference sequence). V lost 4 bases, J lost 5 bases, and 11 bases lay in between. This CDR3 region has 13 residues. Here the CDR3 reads CATSKGGGTEAFF. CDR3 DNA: TGTGCCACCAGCAAGGGCGGGGGAACTGAAGCTTTCTTT.

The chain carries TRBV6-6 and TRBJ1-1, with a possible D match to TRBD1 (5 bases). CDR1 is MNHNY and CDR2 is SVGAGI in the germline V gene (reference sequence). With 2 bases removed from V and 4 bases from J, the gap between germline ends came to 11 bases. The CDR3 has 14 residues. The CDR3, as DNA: TGTGCCAGCAGTTACGGGGGACCTGGCACTGAAGCTTTCTTT. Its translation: CASSYGGPGTEAFF.

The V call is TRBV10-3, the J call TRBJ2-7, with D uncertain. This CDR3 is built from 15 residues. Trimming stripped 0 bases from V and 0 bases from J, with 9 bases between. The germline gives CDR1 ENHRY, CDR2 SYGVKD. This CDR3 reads CAISESRSVSYEQYF. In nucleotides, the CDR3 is TGTGCCATCAGTGAGTCACGCAGCGTCTCCTACGAGCAGTACTTC.